The T cell receptor (beta chain) under discussion was sequenced for a study of T-cell reconstitution after alpha-beta-depleted transplantation in children listed by TCRdb under 2016. Background for the entire study: T-cell immune reconstitution after TCRalphabeta/CD19-depleted allogeneic hematopoietic cell transplantation in children was quantitatively tracked in the study by means of TCR repertoire profiling.

The library was made by PCR. Sequencing relied on an Illumina HiSeq 2500. To normalize quantification of the TCRbeta repertoire, the TCR libraries were built with molecular barcoding that relied on unique molecular identifiers. TCRdb reprocessed the public reads (quality trimming at Q25 with fastp, clone calling with MiXCR) and kept in-frame beta chains. Each entry merges the rows of one CDR3 protein and shows their most common DNA and genes. This sample is represented by hundreds of thousands of distinct CDR3 sequences; around a sixth of them were singletons. The top ten constitute 0.85% to 1.3% of the sample. On this clonotype itself: What antigen it recognizes has not been identified. No much larger clone is present one base from it, and per-base qualities are unavailable.

The sample was PBMCs from the stem cell graft donor, taken from the stem cell graft. The receptor was isolated from a human donor who donated a stem cell graft to a child with acute myeloid leukemia.

CDR3 loop: CASSPRPGQGRHTIYF. The nucleotide sequence is TGTGCCAGCTCCCCGCGCCCGGGACAGGGGAGACACACCATATATTTT. The rearranged chain carries TRBV7-9 and TRBJ1-3; 10 middle bases align to TRBD1. V trim: 8 bases; J trim: 8 bases; unmatched bases: 15. Per the germline V gene (reference sequence), SEHNR is the CDR1 and FQNEAQ is the CDR2. Including cysteine and phenylalanine, the CDR3 has 16 amino acids. Only the CDR3 portion is preserved as DNA: 48 bases, with reading frame beginning at the first base.